This TCR beta chain was captured by sequencing in a study of cytomegalovirus exposure and HLA in healthy donors. Study-wide findings and caveats: Productive status was seen about 87% or about 30% of the time for most TCR beta V segments in an earlier analysis.

A multiplex PCR was run with 60 Vbeta primers and 13 Jbeta primers. Profiling relied on immunoSEQ multiplex PCR, and the TCRdb table lists in-frame clones only, not all of them. The sample shows 81,000 or so clones, 70% to 80% of them seen only once. In the case of this clone: Its antigen remains unidentified.

Germline assignment: CDR1 SNHLY and CDR2 FYNNEI. The CDR3 consists of 14 residues. V lost 8 bases, J lost 3 bases, and 8 bases stayed unmatched. The rearrangement links TRBV2 to TRBJ2-7; TRBD1 matches 9 bases. The receptor's source is a man aged 45-65 years in good health and CMV-seropositive. Input material: PBMCs. This CDR3 reads CASFVRQGVYEQYF. The DNA for the CDR3 is TGTGCCAGCTTCGTGAGACAGGGGGTCTACGAGCAGTACTTC.